Presented here are 27 T cell receptor beta chains from one specimen sequenced in a study of cytomegalovirus exposure and HLA in healthy donors. PCR amplification relied on 60 Vbeta primers (plus 13 Jbeta primers). Clones were read by immunoSEQ multiplex PCR, and TCRdb kept only the in-frame ones, dropping some. This sample has more than 65,000 clones, with roughly 82% found just once. The sequenced sample was PBMCs. The receptors shown here come from a man aged 18-30 years in good health and CMV-seronegative.

The chain links TRBV7-3 to TRBJ2-2; 7 bases line up with TRBD1. CDR1 is SGHTA and CDR2 is FQGTGA in the germline V gene. This CDR3 is 17 amino acids long. The ends lost 0 bases at V and 2 bases at J; junction bases unmatched: 6. The CDR3 loop is CASSLTQQGTNTGELFF. The CDR3 DNA sequence: TGTGCCAGCAGCTTAACACAACAGGGGACCAACACCGGGGAGCTGTTTTTT. The full variable domain, rest sourced from reference TRBV7-3 and TRBJ2-2, is GAGVSQTPSNKVTEKGKYVELRCDPISGHTALYWYRQSLGQGPEFLIYFQGTGAADDSGLPNDRFFAVRPEGSVSTLKIQRTERGDSAVYLCASSLTQQGTNTGELFFGEGSRLTVL.

The chain couples TRBV5-6 to TRBJ1-4; TRBD1 aligns across 7 bases. V gave up 6 bases and J gave up 5 bases; unmatched junction bases: 7. The CDR3 runs 14 residues. The germline gives CDR1 SGHDT, CDR2 YYEEEE. CDR3 DNA: TGTGCCAGCACCATTGACAGGGTGAATGAAAAACTGTTTTTT. It is translated as CASTIDRVNEKLFF.

The gene calls are TRBV4-2 and TRBJ1-5, with 7 bases lining up with TRBD1. This CDR3 region has 15 residues. In germline, CDR1 is LGHNA, CDR2 YNFKEQ. V trimming: 4 bases; J trimming: 7 bases; junction bases outside the gene matches: 10. DNA of the CDR3: TGTGCCAGCAGCCGCGGACAGGACTCTAGGCAGCCCCAGCATTTT. Its translation: CASSRGQDSRQPQHF.

The chain is built from TRBV7-3 and TRBJ2-1; the D is unclear. This CDR3 region has 16 residues. The ends were cut back, 5 bases at V and 7 bases at J, with 21 bases in the middle. CDR1 SGHTA and CDR2 FQGTGA come from the germline V gene. This CDR3 is CASSPFSQSPPNEQFF. The CDR3 DNA reads as TGTGCCAGCAGCCCATTTTCACAGAGCCCCCCTAATGAGCAGTTCTTC.

This clone turned up a few times. V is TRBV6-5 and J is TRBJ2-1, with unresolved D. Germline V gene lookup returns CDR1 MNHEY and CDR2 SVGAGI. Trimming cost V 4 bases and J 6 bases, with 7 bases left between them. The CDR3 totals 12 residues. CDR3 protein: CASSFPGNEQFF. CDR3 DNA sequence: TGTGCCAGCAGTTTTCCAGGCAATGAGCAGTTCTTC.

This clone was counted a single time. The V and J genes are TRBV5-4 and TRBJ2-7, with D maybe TRBD2 (6 bases). The CDR3 sequence is 14 residues long. The germline V gene encodes CDR1 SGHNT and CDR2 YYREEE (reference sequence). V shed 0 bases and J shed 4 bases, with 11 bases lying between them. CDR3 DNA sequence: TGTGCCAGCAGCTTGGGTGGGGGGTTGTACGAGCAGTACTTC. Translating it yields CASSLGGGLYEQYF.

The chain uses TRBV7-9 and TRBJ2-3; the D gene is possibly TRBD2 (6 bases). The CDR3 contains 15 residues. Trimming pared 5 bases from V and 1 base from J, leaving 13 bases between. CDR1 and CDR2 (germline): SEHNR, FQNEAQ (reference sequence). The CDR3 DNA reads as TGTGCCAGCAGCCAAGAGGGACTTGGCACAGATACGCAGTATTTT. This encodes CASSQEGLGTDTQYF.

This chain joins TRBV9 and TRBJ1-2; 11 nucleotides line up with TRBD1. Germline CDR1 reads SGDLS; CDR2 reads YYNGEE. V gave up 0 bases and J gave up 8 bases; unmatched junction bases: 9. This CDR3 contains 16 residues. The DNA of the CDR3 is TGTGCCAGCAGCGTAGGTGTGGACAGGGGGCGGCAGGGCTACACCTTC. This translates into CASSVGVDRGRQGYTF.

The V and J genes are TRBV27 and TRBJ2-3, with 11 bases matching TRBD1. In germline, CDR1 is MNHEY, CDR2 SMNVEV (reference sequence). V was clipped by 1 base and J by 6 bases; unmatched bases: 6. The CDR3 runs 16 residues. This CDR3 is CASSLLGQGVKDTQYF. CDR3 bases: TGTGCCAGCAGTTTATTGGGACAGGGGGTCAAGGATACGCAGTATTTT.

V usage is TRBV4-3 and J usage is TRBJ2-1; 8 bases are a match to TRBD2. Trimming cost V 3 bases and J 3 bases; bases outside gene matches: 10. There are 17 residues in the CDR3. In germline, CDR1 is LGHNA, CDR2 YSLEER. CDR3 amino acids: CASSQHPRGADYNEQFF. The CDR3 DNA reads as TGCGCCAGCAGCCAGCACCCGCGGGGGGCCGACTACAATGAGCAGTTCTTC.

The genes are TRBV19 and TRBJ1-2; D remains ambiguous. The length of the CDR3 is 14 residues. Germline CDR1 reads LNHDA; CDR2 reads SQIVND (reference sequence). Trimming removed 5 bases from V and 0 bases from J, with 10 bases in between. The CDR3 region has the DNA TGTGCCAGTAGTTTGACAAGAGCTAACTATGGCTACACCTTC. Its translation: CASSLTRANYGYTF.

This chain connects TRBV6-1 to TRBJ2-4, with a weak D call TRBD1 (6 bases). The V end was cut by 2 bases, the J end by 1 base, with 9 bases between. This CDR3 has 15 residues. CDR1 MNHNS and CDR2 SASEGT come from the germline V gene. CDR3 region: CASSEWDKAKNIQYF. The CDR3 nucleotides read TGTGCCAGCAGTGAATGGGACAAGGCCAAAAACATTCAGTACTTC.

The rearrangement joins TRBV5-1 to TRBJ2-2; D unclear. The V end lost 1 base, the J end lost 0 bases, and 4 bases lay between the germline ends. In germline, CDR1 is SGHRS, CDR2 YFSETQ. This CDR3 is built from 14 residues. This CDR3 reads CASSLTANTGELFF. In DNA, the CDR3 is TGCGCCAGCAGCTTGACAGCGAACACCGGGGAGCTGTTTTTT. The entire variable domain, with the rest obtained from reference TRBV5-1 and TRBJ2-2, is as follows: KAGVTQTPRYLIKTRGQQVTLSCSPISGHRSVSWYQQTPGQGLQFLFEYFSETQRNKGNFPGRFSGRQFSNSRSEMNVSTLELGDSALYLCASSLTANTGELFFGEGSRLTVL.

This sequence joins TRBV4-2 and TRBJ2-7; 9 bases fit TRBD2. V shed 2 bases and J 3 bases; nucleotides not matched to a gene: 5. The CDR3 length is 15 residues. Germline V gene data show CDR1 as LGHNA and CDR2 as YNFKEQ. In DNA, the CDR3 is TGTGCCAGCAGCCAAACTAGCGGGTCTAGCTACGAGCAGTACTTC. This sequence encodes CASSQTSGSSYEQYF.

The rearrangement links TRBV19 to TRBJ1-2, with TRBD1 identical over 7 bases. Germline V CDR1 and CDR2: LNHDA, SQIVND (reference sequence). This CDR3 has 13 residues. The V and J ends lost 6 bases and 9 bases, in that order; junction bases with no gene match: 10. CDR3 nucleotides: TGTGCCAGTAGACCGGGACAGCGCCCCAGCTACACCTTC. Translated, it gives CASRPGQRPSYTF.

In its sample, this clone was seen once. The chain couples TRBV6-6 to TRBJ1-1; D unclear. CDR1 and CDR2 (germline): MNHNY, SVGAGI (reference sequence). V gave up 7 bases and J gave up 1 base, with 19 bases separating them. This CDR3 spans 16 amino acids. The chain's CDR3 is CASTNALGISNTEAFF. CDR3 in DNA: TGTGCCAGCACAAACGCGTTGGGCATCTCGAACACTGAAGCTTTCTTT.

This CDR3 is CASSIRAGANVLTF. CDR3 nucleotides: TGTGCCAGCAGCATCAGGGCTGGGGCCAACGTCCTGACTTTC. The chain employs TRBV2 and TRBJ2-6; a possible D gene is TRBD1 (5 bases). V lost 6 bases and J lost 2, with 8 bases in between. CDR3 length equals 14 residues. Germline assignment: CDR1 SNHLY and CDR2 FYNNEI.

The table lists this clone with a count of one. The chain is built from TRBV5-8 and TRBJ2-3, with 13 nucleotides matching TRBD2. The CDR3 spans 18 residues. Germline CDR1 reads SGHTS; CDR2 reads YDEGEE. V lost 4 bases to trimming and J lost 2 bases; unmatched junction nucleotides: 10. The CDR3 spells CASSPGTSGAGFTDTQYF. For the CDR3, the DNA is TGTGCCAGCAGCCCGGGGACTAGCGGGGCGGGCTTCACAGATACGCAGTATTTT.

The rearrangement uses TRBV5-1 and TRBJ2-4, with 12 bases fitting TRBD2. Germline loops: CDR1 SGHRS, CDR2 YFSETQ. V shed 0 bases, J shed 6 bases, and the junction held 7 bases outside the gene matches. The CDR3 covers 17 residues. The CDR3 protein is CASSLVPRTSGVNIQYF. The CDR3 DNA follows: TGCGCCAGCAGCTTGGTCCCCCGGACTAGCGGGGTAAACATTCAGTACTTC.

The V and J genes are TRBV5-1 and TRBJ2-5, with D possibly TRBD1 on 7 matching bases. Germline V gene sequence: CDR1 SGHRS, CDR2 YFSETQ. The CDR3 is made up of 17 amino acids. With 0 bases removed from V and 3 bases from J, the gap between germline ends came to 18 bases. CDR3 in amino acids: CASSLVNRGIAEETQYF. DNA for the CDR3: TGCGCCAGCAGCTTGGTAAACAGGGGAATAGCGGAAGAGACCCAGTACTTC.

The gene calls are TRBV9 and TRBJ2-1; D is unclear. CDR1 and CDR2 (germline): SGDLS, YYNGEE. This CDR3 spans 16 amino acids. Trimming left V 4 bases short and J 0 bases short, with 14 bases between. Written as DNA, the CDR3 is TGTGCCAGCAGCCCCCGGAGTGAAAGCTCCTACAATGAGCAGTTCTTC. Residues: CASSPRSESSYNEQFF.

The V gene is TRBV7-9, the J gene TRBJ2-5; TRBD1 agrees at 8 bases. The CDR3 loop spans 13 amino acids. CDR1 is SEHNR, CDR2 FQNEAQ, per germline (reference sequence). V trimming: 4 bases; J trimming: 5 bases; junction bases outside the gene matches: 3. CDR3 DNA sequence: TGTGCCAGCAGCTCGGACAGGGTGGAGACCCAGTACTTC. Protein product: CASSSDRVETQYF.

This chain joins TRBV7-9 and TRBJ1-2, with D uncertain. CDR1 SEHNR and CDR2 FQNEAQ come from the germline V gene (reference sequence). V was pared by 3 bases and J by 4 bases, with 9 bases between. The CDR3 runs 13 residues. The CDR3 spells CASSFAGGYGYTF. CDR3 bases: TGTGCCAGCAGCTTTGCAGGTGGCTATGGCTACACCTTC.

The V call is TRBV6-5, the J call TRBJ1-2, with 10 positions matching TRBD1. CDR3 size: 14 residues. V was clipped by 6 bases and J by 4 bases; unmatched bases: 5. CDR1 MNHEY and CDR2 SVGAGI come from the germline V gene. The CDR3 nucleotides read TGTGCCAGCAGCCGGGGACAGGGGACCTATGGCTACACCTTC. Protein product: CASSRGQGTYGYTF.

The chain links TRBV5-1 to TRBJ2-4, with 7 bases identical to TRBD1. The germline V gene has CDR1 SGHRS and CDR2 YFSETQ. V was clipped by 4 bases and J by 2 bases; unmatched bases: 12. This CDR3 is 17 amino acids long. CDR3 loop: CASSPTPGQKTKNIQYF. DNA of the CDR3: TGCGCCAGCAGCCCCACCCCGGGACAGAAAACCAAAAACATTCAGTACTTC.

This rearrangement joins TRBV27 to TRBJ2-7; perhaps TRBD1 as D (6 bases). In germline, CDR1 is MNHEY, CDR2 SMNVEV (reference sequence). The CDR3 contains 13 residues. With 4 bases removed from V and 0 bases from J, the gap between germline ends came to 7 bases. The chain's CDR3 is CASSSGDSYEQYF. For the CDR3, the DNA is TGTGCCAGCAGTTCAGGGGACTCCTACGAGCAGTACTTC.

This clone was observed a few times. The genes are TRBV7-2 and TRBJ1-5; D unclear. CDR3 length: 13 residues. In germline, CDR1 is SGHTA, CDR2 FQGNSA. V lost 2 bases, J lost 2 bases, and 4 bases lay in between. The DNA for the CDR3 is TGTGCCAGCAGCTTACAGGGCAATCAGCCCCAGCATTTT. Amino acids: CASSLQGNQPQHF.